The rows below give T cell receptor beta chains drawn from one sample of a study of T cell responses to AZD1222 COVID-19 vaccine. TCRdb keeps only in-frame clones here, not all; method: immunoSEQ multiplex PCR. The data contain about 130,000 clones, around 90% of them singletons. The specimen comprised peripheral blood, sampled on day 0 of AZD1222 vaccination. The receptors originated from an adult in good health. Both conserved end residues are part of each CDR3. The D gene is left open where the match is weak. Rows give clone size only sometimes, using once, few, many, or a class for an expanded clone.

TGTGCCATCAGAACAGGGGCCCAGTTAGAGCAGTTCTTC,CAIRTGAQLEQFF,TRBD1,TRBV10-3,TRBJ2-1,.
TGCGCCAGCAGTCAAGAGGTCAGGGAGGAGGGTTTGGCGGAAAAACTGTTTTTT,CASSQEVREEGLAEKLFF,.,TRBV23-1,TRBJ1-4,.
TGTGCCAGCAGCCAAGATTACAGCGGCTATGGCTACACCTTC,CASSQDYSGYGYTF,.,TRBV3-1/TRBV3-2,TRBJ1-2,once
TGTGCCAGTTATACAGGTCTTGAGCAGTTCTTC,CASYTGLEQFF,.,TRBV19,TRBJ2-1,.
TGTGCCATCAGTGACGGGAGGGGGCAAGAGACCCAGTACTTC,CAISDGRGQETQYF,TRBD2,TRBV10-3,TRBJ2-5,.
TGTGCCAGCAGCTTAGGTAAACAGGGGTTTAATTCACCCCTCCACTTT,CASSLGKQGFNSPLHF,TRBD1,TRBV7-2,TRBJ1-6,few
TGTGCCACCAGCAGAGGGTCCGGGTTGGGTTACTTAGGCGAAAAACTGTTTTTT,CATSRGSGLGYLGEKLFF,.,TRBV15,TRBJ1-4,.
TGCGCCAGCAGCCCTTTAATCCCCCCTTCACCCCTCCACTTT,CASSPLIPPSPLHF,.,TRBV4-1,TRBJ1-6,.
TGTGCCACCAGCAGGACAGGGGGCATTTCCACTAATGAAAAACTGTTTTTT,CATSRTGGISTNEKLFF,TRBD1,TRBV15,TRBJ1-4,.
TGTGCCAGCAGCTTGGACATGAACACCGGGGAGCTGTTTTTT,CASSLDMNTGELFF,.,TRBV5-6,TRBJ2-2,once
TGTGCCAGCAGCGTACGGCAGGGCCGGTCCTACAATGAGCAGTTCTTC,CASSVRQGRSYNEQFF,.,TRBV9,TRBJ2-1,.
TGTGCCAGCCAAACAGGGATGAGCACTGAAGCTTTCTTT,CASQTGMSTEAFF,.,TRBV28,TRBJ1-1,.
TGTGCCAGCAGCGAGGAACGCAGGGCTTTAGCTTTCTTT,CASSEERRALAFF,.,TRBV13,TRBJ1-1,.
TGCAGCGTTGCGGGACAGGGGACTTACGAGCAGTACTTC,CSVAGQGTYEQYF,TRBD1,TRBV29-1,TRBJ2-7,.
TGTGCCAGCAGCGCACCCCGACAGGATACCTACGAGCAGTACTTC,CASSAPRQDTYEQYF,.,TRBV13,TRBJ2-7,.
TGTGCCAGCAGTCGACTAGCGGGACAAAACATTCAGTACTTC,CASSRLAGQNIQYF,TRBD2,TRBV3-1/TRBV3-2,TRBJ2-4,.
TGCAGCGTTGAAGTGGCGGGTATTAACACTGAAGCTTTCTTT,CSVEVAGINTEAFF,.,TRBV29-1,TRBJ1-1,.
TGTGCCAGCTCATTTGGGCAGGGAAATGAAGCTTTCTTT,CASSFGQGNEAFF,.,TRBV18,TRBJ1-1,.
TGTGCCAGCAGCGCAGGGGGGGTCAGCACAGATACGCAGTATTTT,CASSAGGVSTDTQYF,.,TRBV9,TRBJ2-3,.
TGTGCCACCCGAGTGGGTACCGGGGAGCTGTTTTTT,CATRVGTGELFF,.,TRBV10-3,TRBJ2-2,.
TGTGCCAGCAGCCAAGACGAGAGGGGCACTGAAGCTTTCTTT,CASSQDERGTEAFF,.,TRBV4-2,TRBJ1-1,.
TGCGCCAGCAGCCAAGATAACGGGAACCAAGAGACCCAGTACTTC,CASSQDNGNQETQYF,.,TRBV4-3,TRBJ2-5,.
TGTGCCAGCAGCTTAAGGGTGGCCCCGGACGTGGATGAGCAGTTCTTC,CASSLRVAPDVDEQFF,.,TRBV7-3,TRBJ2-1,few
TGTGCCATCAGTGAGCGACAGGGCGGGGAGACCCAGTACTTC,CAISERQGGETQYF,TRBD1,TRBV10-3,TRBJ2-5,.
TGTGCCATCAGTTGGACAGGGATGGTCGGCGAGCAGTACTTC,CAISWTGMVGEQYF,TRBD1,TRBV10-3,TRBJ2-7,.
TGTGCCAGCAGTGAAGCGCTCTTGACTTATAGCAATCAGCCCCAGCATTTT,CASSEALLTYSNQPQHF,.,TRBV2,TRBJ1-5,.
TGTGCCAGCAGTACGACCGTCTATGGCTACACCTTC,CASSTTVYGYTF,.,TRBV6-5,TRBJ1-2,.
TGTGCCAGCAGCCAACAGGGGGCTAACACCGGGGAGCTGTTTTTT,CASSQQGANTGELFF,TRBD1,TRBV7-2,TRBJ2-2,.
TGTGCCAGCAGCTTCTTAGGCGGGGGCACCTACGAGCAGTACTTC,CASSFLGGGTYEQYF,.,TRBV7-8,TRBJ2-7,.
TGTGCCAGCACCTCAGGGTCTGGCCCCCTCCACTTT,CASTSGSGPLHF,.,TRBV3-1/TRBV3-2,TRBJ1-6,.
TGTGCCAGCAGCTTAAACAGGGTAGGGACTGAAGCTTTCTTT,CASSLNRVGTEAFF,.,TRBV7-2,TRBJ1-1,.
TGTGCCAGCAGCCATGGGGTTGAGGGCTGGGGCTACACCTTC,CASSHGVEGWGYTF,.,TRBV14,TRBJ1-2,.
TGCGCCAGCAGTCAATCGACCGGACAGGGAACCTCCTACGAGCAGTACTTC,CASSQSTGQGTSYEQYF,TRBD1,TRBV23-1,TRBJ2-7,.
TGTGCCAGCAGCGTAGACAGGGTGAGGAGTGGAAACACCATATATTTT,CASSVDRVRSGNTIYF,.,TRBV9,TRBJ1-3,.
TGTGCCAGCAGCCCCTTGACCGGGGAGCTGTTTTTT,CASSPLTGELFF,.,TRBV7-2,TRBJ2-2,.
TGTGCCAGCAGCCCCCGGGGAGGCTACGAGCAGTACTTC,CASSPRGGYEQYF,.,TRBV11-3,TRBJ2-7,.
TGTGCCAGCAGCCGACAGGGGGTGGGTCATGCTTTCTTT,CASSRQGVGHAFF,TRBD1,TRBV27,TRBJ1-1,.
TGTGCCAGCAGCTTTAATTCTTTTCCCTTTCCCTCTGGAAACACCATATATTTT,CASSFNSFPFPSGNTIYF,.,TRBV7-9,TRBJ1-3,.
TGTGCTAGCAGCCCAGGGACAGCAGATACGCAGTATTTT,CASSPGTADTQYF,TRBD1,TRBV7-7,TRBJ2-3,.
TGTGCCAGCAGCGACCGGGGACTAGCGAAAGAGACCCAGTACTTC,CASSDRGLAKETQYF,TRBD2,TRBV5-4,TRBJ2-5,.
TGCGCCAGCAGCCCGACTAGCGGGGGGGCCTGGGAGACCCAGTACTTC,CASSPTSGGAWETQYF,TRBD2,TRBV4-3,TRBJ2-5,.
TGCGCCAGCAGCGCCGGAGCCTACGAGCAGTACTTC,CASSAGAYEQYF,.,TRBV5-1,TRBJ2-7,.
TGTGCCAGTAAATTGACTAGCGGGGGTTTAGGTGAGCAGTTCTTC,CASKLTSGGLGEQFF,TRBD2,TRBV19,TRBJ2-1,.
TGTGCCAGCAGCTCTTCGGACTACTCCGGGGAGCTGTTTTTT,CASSSSDYSGELFF,.,TRBV5-6,TRBJ2-2,.
TGTGCCAGCAGTTACTCCCGGATGGGAACAGATACGCAGTATTTT,CASSYSRMGTDTQYF,.,TRBV6-7,TRBJ2-3,once
TGTGCCAGCTCACCGTCGAAAAGCTCCTATAATTCACCCCTCCACTTT,CASSPSKSSYNSPLHF,.,TRBV18,TRBJ1-6,.
TGCGCCAGCAGCTTTGGGACAGATAATTCACCCCTCCACTTT,CASSFGTDNSPLHF,TRBD1,TRBV5-1,TRBJ1-6,once
TGTGCCAGCAGCCTCTCGATGGGCCCCACTGGAAACACCATATATTTT,CASSLSMGPTGNTIYF,.,TRBV7-9,TRBJ1-3,.
TGTGCCAGCAGTTACACCCACACCGAGATATCCTACGAGCAGTACTTC,CASSYTHTEISYEQYF,.,TRBV6-2/TRBV6-3,TRBJ2-7,once
TGTGCCAGCAGTGTGGGGGGCTACGAGCAGTACTTC,CASSVGGYEQYF,.,TRBV25-1,TRBJ2-7,.